These 20 T cell receptor beta chains originate from one sample sequenced in a study of CD8+CD57+ T cells in acquired aplastic anemia. Genomic DNA provided the template from which TCR beta VDJ and CDR3 profiles were obtained. TCRdb itself ran the reads through MiXCR, one entry per CDR3 protein. The sample records about 160,000 distinct CDR3 sequences, about 48% being singletons. Sequenced input: sorted CD4+, CD8+, or CD8+CD57+ T cells (not recorded which) from PBMCs. These receptors were taken from a human donor in good health.

This clonotype was detected ten times or more. The gene calls are TRBV4-2 and TRBJ2-1, with 8 bases that match TRBD2. Germline CDR1 and CDR2: LGHNA and YNFKEQ. This CDR3 contains 16 residues. V gave up 5 bases and J gave up 4 bases; unmatched junction bases: 10. The CDR3 coding sequence is TGTGCCAGCAGCGTCGGGGGGGCGGAGTCTTACAATGAGCAGTTCTTC. The encoded protein is CASSVGGAESYNEQFF.

This clonotype was counted only a few times. The J gene is TRBJ2-3, the V gene TRBV10-1, with 8 bases identical to TRBD2. After removal of 2 bases from V and 5 bases from J, the junction contained 6 bases not matched to a gene. This CDR3 contains 15 residues. In germline, CDR1 is WNHNN, CDR2 SYGVQD (reference sequence). The CDR3 loop reads CASSETGGAGDTQYF. CDR3 DNA sequence: TGCGCCAGCAGTGAGACCGGGGGGGCGGGAGATACGCAGTATTTT.

This clonotype was found a few times. The rearrangement uses TRBV27 and TRBJ1-1; D ambiguous. The germline V gene encodes CDR1 MNHEY and CDR2 SMNVEV (reference sequence). This CDR3 region has 14 residues. V was shortened by 3 bases and J by 0 bases, with 8 bases between the two germline ends. The CDR3 spells CASSLQRLNTEAFF. CDR3 bases: TGTGCCAGCAGTTTGCAGAGGTTGAACACTGAAGCTTTCTTT.

As regards this clonotype: A junction boundary mismatches the germline segment, possibly from a read error. V gene TRBV7-7 combines with J gene TRBJ2-1; 8 nucleotides match TRBD2. From germline, CDR1 is SSHAT and CDR2 FNYEAQ (reference sequence). The CDR3 sequence is 16 residues long. DNA for the CDR3: TGTGCTAGCAGCTTAGCGGGACTAACGGGAACCAATGAGCAGTTCTTC. This translates into CASSLAGLTGTNEQFF.

This clonotype was seen ten or more times. The rearrangement links TRBV6-5 to TRBJ1-4, with 7 bases matching TRBD1. The V and J ends lost 2 bases and 8 bases, in that order; junction bases with no gene match: 2. The CDR3 has 13 residues. Germline V lookup: CDR1 MNHEY, CDR2 SVGAGI. CDR3 sequence: CASSYGTAEKLFF. The CDR3 bases are TGTGCCAGCAGTTACGGGACAGCCGAAAAACTGTTTTTT.

The chain joins TRBV7-2 to TRBJ1-6; 9 bases line up with TRBD1. Unmatched junction bases numbered 9, after V lost 5 bases and J lost 10 bases. This CDR3 has 15 amino acids. Germline CDR1 and CDR2: SGHTA and FQGNSA. The CDR3 region has the DNA TGTGCCAGCAGCCCGGGACAGGGAAGTACCTCACCCCTCCACTTT. Translation gives CASSPGQGSTSPLHF.

This clonotype was seen ten or more times. The V gene is TRBV11-1, the J gene TRBJ1-5; 8 bases are shared with TRBD1. CDR3 size: 16 residues. Per the germline V gene, CDR1 is SGHAT and CDR2 is FQDESV (reference sequence). V shed 5 bases, J shed 2 bases, and the junction held 8 bases outside the gene matches. CDR3 residues: CASSDQTGEGNQPQHF. The CDR3 DNA reads TGTGCCAGCAGCGACCAGACAGGGGAAGGCAATCAGCCCCAGCATTTT.

This chain links TRBV11-3 with TRBJ2-2, with D possibly TRBD1 on 6 matching bases. The germline V gene has CDR1 SGHNT and CDR2 YENEEA. This CDR3 is built from 16 residues. V was cut by 3 bases and J by 2 bases, with 13 bases left in between. The CDR3 bases are TGTGCCAGCAGCTTTTCAGCAGGGGCCAACACCGGGGAGCTGTTTTTT. Its protein product is CASSFSAGANTGELFF.

The CDR3 nucleotides are TGCGCCAGCAGCCAAGATTTCCAGGGGTTAGCCAAAAACATTCAGTACTTC. Translated, it gives CASSQDFQGLAKNIQYF. The rearrangement joins TRBV4-1 to TRBJ2-4; weak D call: TRBD1 (6 bases). From germline, CDR1 is MGHRA and CDR2 YSYEKL. The CDR3 runs 17 residues. Trimming left V 0 bases short and J 0 bases short, with 12 bases between.

The V gene is TRBV29-1, the J gene TRBJ2-7; D might be TRBD1 (6 bases). Looked up from germline, CDR1 is SQVTM and CDR2 is ANQGSEA. This CDR3 comprises 15 residues. V shed 3 bases and J shed 0 bases, with 15 bases lying between them. CDR3 nucleotide sequence: TGCAGCGTTGAGGACAGCACTTCCAGCTCCTACGAGCAGTACTTC. It translates to CSVEDSTSSSYEQYF.

This clonotype has a count of ten or more. V gene TRBV2 combines with J gene TRBJ1-6; 7 nucleotides line up with TRBD1. The CDR3 spans 14 residues. In germline, CDR1 is SNHLY, CDR2 FYNNEI. Unmatched junction bases numbered 8, after V lost 6 bases and J lost 9 bases. The CDR3 here is CASRVEGASSPLHF. DNA for the CDR3: TGTGCCAGCAGGGTTGAGGGGGCGAGTTCACCCCTCCACTTT.

In DNA form, the CDR3 reads TGTGCCAGCAGAGGACACGGCTCTGGAAACACCATATATTTT. This codes for CASRGHGSGNTIYF. The V gene is TRBV7-9, the J gene TRBJ1-3; tentative D call: TRBD1 (5 bases). Trimming shortened V by 6 bases and J by 0 bases, and 9 bases separated the two germline ends. Germline V gives CDR1 SEHNR, CDR2 FQNEAQ (reference sequence). This CDR3 comprises 14 residues.

This clonotype has at least ten counts. The chain couples TRBV5-5 to TRBJ1-2, with TRBD1 matching 7 bases. Per the germline V gene, CDR1 is SGHKS and CDR2 is YYEKEE (reference sequence). CDR3 length: 13 residues. V gave up 3 bases and J gave up 8 bases; unmatched junction bases: 7. CDR3 DNA sequence: TGTGCCAGCAGCTACGCCGGGACAGACGGCTACACCTTC. It codes for CASSYAGTDGYTF.

This chain links TRBV12-3 or TRBV12-4 with TRBJ2-3, with 7 bases identical to TRBD2. This CDR3 is 15 amino acids long. After removal of 5 bases from V and 2 bases from J, the junction contained 7 bases not matched to a gene. The CDR3 spells CASSVQAGVTDTQYF. Written as DNA, the CDR3 is TGTGCCAGCAGTGTCCAGGCGGGGGTCACAGATACGCAGTATTTT.

In its sample, this clonotype was seen once. V gene TRBV20-1 combines with J gene TRBJ2-7, with D hard to call. V lost 6 bases and J lost 3, with 18 bases in between. The CDR3 runs 14 residues. Germline assignment: CDR1 DFQATT and CDR2 SNEGSKA (reference sequence). CDR3 in DNA: TGCAGTGCCAGCAGTGAATCCGCCCACTACGAGCAGTACTTC. It yields the protein CSASSESAHYEQYF.

The chain has TRBV18 and TRBJ2-2; 7 nucleotides agree with TRBD2. Per the germline V gene, CDR1 is KGHSH and CDR2 is LQKENI. V was clipped by 3 bases and J by 3 bases; unmatched bases: 4. This CDR3 has 15 amino acids. The CDR3 DNA reads TGTGCCAGCTCACCGGGACTACCAGACACCGGGGAGCTGTTTTTT. Protein sequence: CASSPGLPDTGELFF.

Ten or more counts support this clonotype. This chain uses TRBV20-1 with TRBJ1-1; 11 nucleotides match TRBD1. The CDR3 is 14 amino acids. In germline, CDR1 is DFQATT, CDR2 SNEGSKA (reference sequence). After removal of 3 bases from V and 5 bases from J, the junction contained 5 bases not matched to a gene. CDR3 region: CSARADRGLTEAFF. The DNA of the CDR3 is TGCAGTGCTAGGGCGGACAGGGGGCTGACTGAAGCTTTCTTT.

Many counts were recorded for this clonotype. The J gene is TRBJ1-2, the V gene TRBV7-9; TRBD1 matches at 10 bases. CDR1 SEHNR and CDR2 FQNEAQ come from the germline V gene (reference sequence). The CDR3 has 13 residues. V shed 5 bases and J 8 bases; nucleotides not matched to a gene: 5. CDR3 nucleotide sequence: TGTGCCAGCAGCGACCGGGACAGGGGCGGCTACACCTTC. This translates into CASSDRDRGGYTF. Full variable domain (missing parts from reference TRBV7-9 and TRBJ1-2): DTGVSQNPRHKITKRGQNVTFRCDPISEHNRLYWYRQTLGQGPEFLTYFQNEAQLEKSRLLSDRFSAERPKGSFSTLEIQRTEQGDSAMYLCASSDRDRGGYTFGSGTRLTVV.

Comments on this clonotype: This may be a read error, as it is one base from a much larger clone. The J gene is TRBJ2-7, the V gene TRBV24-1; possibly TRBD1 for D (6 bases). This CDR3 has 14 amino acids. Germline V lookup: CDR1 KGHDR, CDR2 SFDVKD. The CDR3 DNA is TGTGTCAGCACGAAAGGGGGAGAGGGCTACGAGCAGTACTTC. Translation gives CVSTKGGEGYEQYF.

This clonotype showed up just once. A much larger clone lies a single base off, so this may be a read error. Since the CDR3 does not end with the conserved phenylalanine or tryptophan, this likely comes from a read error. J is TRBJ2-1 and V is TRBV20-1, with unresolved D. Germline lookup yields CDR1 DFQATT and CDR2 SNEGSKA (reference sequence). Trimming left V 6 bases short and J 5 bases short, with 8 bases between. The length of the CDR3 is 11 residues. CDR3 DNA sequence: TGCAGTGCCCTCTCAAACAATGAGCAGTTCCTC. This gives the protein CSALSNNEQFL.